The 29 T cell receptor beta chains in this list originate from one sample, sequenced in a study of OX40 agonist ivuxolimab in advanced cancers. Clones were read by immunoSEQ multiplex PCR, and TCRdb kept only the in-frame ones, dropping some. This table has 75,000 to 85,000 clones, roughly 84% appearing once. The source was CD4+ or CD8+ T cells sorted from blood, collected in a trial of the OX40 agonist ivuxolimab. These receptors were collected from an adult with an advanced solid tumor such as melanoma, head and neck, liver or kidney cancer.

CDR3 loop: CASTPNPAFGRTQYF. The DNA of the CDR3 is TGTGCCAGCACCCCGAACCCGGCTTTCGGTAGGACCCAGTACTTC. V is TRBV7-9 and J is TRBJ2-5, with D unclear. The CDR3 contains 15 residues. From germline, CDR1 is SEHNR and CDR2 FQNEAQ (reference sequence). The V end was cut by 7 bases, the J end by 7 bases, with 22 bases between.

The genes are TRBV29-1 and TRBJ2-7, with TRBD2 matching over 12 bases. Germline values: CDR1 SQVTM, CDR2 ANQGSEA. The CDR3 is made up of 14 amino acids. V lost 4 bases to trimming and J lost 4 bases; unmatched junction nucleotides: 5. This CDR3 reads CSVAETSGRYEQYF. CDR3 coding DNA: TGCAGCGTTGCGGAGACTAGCGGGAGATACGAGCAGTACTTC.

Worth noting for this clone: The junction and the germline gene differ at one end; a read error may be behind it. This chain uses TRBV5-1 with TRBJ2-2, with 9 bases matching TRBD1. The CDR3 length is 13 residues. The germline gives CDR1 SGHRS, CDR2 YFSETQ. The CDR3 protein is CASRLGQGGELFF. The CDR3 coding sequence is TGCGCCAGCAGATTGGGACAGGGCGGGGAGCTGTTTTTT. The variable domain in full, with the rest retrieved from reference TRBV5-1 and TRBJ2-2, is KAGVTQTPRYLIKTRGQQVTLSCSPISGHRSVSWYQQTPGQGLQFLFEYFSETQRNKGNFPGRFSGRQFSNSRSEMNVSTLELGDSALYLCASRLGQGGELFFGEGSRLTVL.

The gene calls are TRBV16 and TRBJ1-4; unclear D gene. V was pared by 0 bases and J by 3 bases, with 8 bases between. The CDR3 consists of 15 residues. In germline, CDR1 is KGHSY, CDR2 FQNENV. CDR3 coding DNA: TGTGCCAGCAGCCAATCGTGGTCTTCTAATGAAAAACTGTTTTTT. Amino acids: CASSQSWSSNEKLFF.

The chain recombines TRBV19 with TRBJ2-1; TRBD2 matches 11 bases. V lost 0 bases, J lost 7 bases, and 5 bases stayed unmatched. Germline V gene lookup returns CDR1 LNHDA and CDR2 SQIVND (reference sequence). CDR3 length: 16 amino acids. The CDR3 coding sequence is TGTGCCAGTAGTATAGAGCGACTAGCGGGATATAATGAGCAGTTCTTC. Protein: CASSIERLAGYNEQFF.

The chain combines TRBV19 with TRBJ2-7, with unresolved D. Between the trimmed V and J ends, which lost 2 bases and 2 bases, there was a span of 10 bases. The CDR3 consists of 14 residues. Germline-derived CDR1 and CDR2 are LNHDA and SQIVND (reference sequence). The CDR3 sequence is CASSISSGPYEQYF. CDR3 nucleotides: TGTGCCAGTAGTATAAGCTCCGGGCCCTACGAGCAGTACTTC.

This chain connects TRBV5-1 to TRBJ2-6, with D possibly TRBD1 on 5 matching bases. Germline assignment: CDR1 SGHRS and CDR2 YFSETQ. The CDR3 totals 16 residues. Deletions cut 6 bases from V and 0 bases from J, with 13 bases between. The CDR3 reads CASNPQGISGANVLTF. As DNA, the CDR3 is TGCGCCAGCAACCCCCAGGGCATCTCTGGGGCCAACGTCCTGACTTTC.

This chain joins TRBV7-8 and TRBJ2-1, with D perhaps TRBD1 or TRBD2 (5 bases each). The V end was cut by 5 bases, the J end by 9 bases, with 14 bases between. The CDR3 sequence is 13 residues long. Germline CDR1 reads SGHVS; CDR2 reads FQNEAQ. Here the CDR3 DNA reads TGTGCCAGCAGCACCCGGGACCTCCCTGAGCAGTTCTTC. Translation gives CASSTRDLPEQFF.

The CDR3 is CASRGPGIQPQHF. The CDR3, as DNA: TGTGCCAGCAGGGGGCCAGGGATTCAGCCCCAGCATTTT. This chain uses TRBV2 with TRBJ1-5; a weak D match, TRBD1 (5 bases). Germline values: CDR1 SNHLY, CDR2 FYNNEI. The ends were cut back, 6 bases at V and 6 bases at J, with 12 bases in the middle. The CDR3 loop spans 13 amino acids.

The chain recombines TRBV5-1 with TRBJ1-3; unclear D gene. CDR1 and CDR2 (germline): SGHRS, YFSETQ. This CDR3 is built from 14 residues. V was shortened by 0 bases and J by 0 bases, with 4 bases between the two germline ends. CDR3 DNA: TGCGCCAGCAGCTTGGGTACCTCTGGAAACACCATATATTTT. This encodes CASSLGTSGNTIYF.

The gene calls are TRBV4-2 and TRBJ2-1, with 11 bases that match TRBD2. With 0 bases clipped from V and 10 bases from J, the junction kept 5 bases outside the gene matches. This CDR3 is 15 amino acids long. The germline V gene encodes CDR1 LGHNA and CDR2 YNFKEQ. The CDR3 here is CASSQDLAGGLEQFF. In DNA form, the CDR3 reads TGTGCCAGCAGCCAAGATCTAGCGGGAGGCCTAGAGCAGTTCTTC.

The V call is TRBV7-6, the J call TRBJ1-5; no firm D call. Trimming stripped 2 bases from V and 6 bases from J, with 11 bases between. Germline values: CDR1 SGHVS, CDR2 FNYEAQ. The CDR3 runs 14 residues. The CDR3 sequence: CASSLSSGAQPQHF. The CDR3 DNA reads TGTGCCAGCAGCTTAAGTTCGGGCGCTCAGCCCCAGCATTTT.

The rearrangement uses TRBV5-1 and TRBJ2-2; D gene uncertain. This CDR3 spans 16 amino acids. The V end was cut by 1 base, the J end by 5 bases, with 15 bases between. CDR1 and CDR2 from the germline V gene are SGHRS and YFSETQ. CDR3 DNA sequence: TGCGCCAGCAGCTTGCGAGGCAGCTTCGGGACCGGGGAGCTGTTTTTT. It specifies CASSLRGSFGTGELFF.

J is TRBJ2-3 and V is TRBV5-4; no firm D call. This CDR3 is built from 12 residues. Trimming left V 4 bases short and J 4 bases short, with 7 bases between. The germline CDR1 and CDR2 sequences are SGHNT and YYREEE (reference sequence). CDR3 sequence reads: CASSLWADTQYF. The CDR3 coding sequence is TGTGCCAGCAGCCTTTGGGCAGATACGCAGTATTTT.

This clone was counted once. The chain is built from TRBV25-1 and TRBJ2-5, with TRBD1 matching over 7 bases. Trimming cost V 3 bases and J 4 bases; bases outside gene matches: 5. Germline values: CDR1 MGHDK, CDR2 SYGVNS. This CDR3 contains 14 residues. The CDR3 protein is CASSETTGVETQYF. The CDR3 bases are TGTGCCAGCAGTGAGACTACAGGGGTAGAGACCCAGTACTTC.

The chain joins TRBV7-2 to TRBJ2-5; D unresolved. Trimming removed 2 bases at V and 1 base at J, with 14 bases between. Germline V lookup: CDR1 SGHTA, CDR2 FQGNSA. The CDR3 loop spans 16 amino acids. The CDR3 protein is CASSLSPAAGQETQYF. CDR3 DNA sequence: TGTGCCAGCAGCTTATCTCCCGCGGCCGGCCAAGAGACCCAGTACTTC. Drawing the rest from reference TRBV7-2 and TRBJ2-5, the complete variable domain is GAGVSQSPSNKVTEKGKDVELRCDPISGHTALYWYRQSLGQGLEFLIYFQGNSAPDKSGLPSDRFSAERTGGSVSTLTIQRTQQEDSAVYLCASSLSPAAGQETQYFGPGTRLLVL.

This clone was counted only a few times. This chain uses TRBV28 with TRBJ2-7; tentatively, D is TRBD1 (6 bases). V lost 2 bases and J 0 bases, leaving 17 bases between the germline ends. The CDR3 sequence is 17 residues long. CDR1 and CDR2 from the germline V gene are MDHEN and SYDVKM. CDR3 bases: TGTGCCAGCAGTTTAGATATTACAGGGTCGAGCTCCTACGAGCAGTACTTC. It yields the protein CASSLDITGSSSYEQYF.

The V call is TRBV5-1, the J call TRBJ1-1; 9 bases agree with TRBD1. J lost 10 bases, V lost 3 bases, and 13 bases had no gene match. There are 15 residues in the CDR3. Germline V CDR1 and CDR2: SGHRS, YFSETQ. In DNA form, the CDR3 reads TGCGCCAGCAGCTCAGACCCCGGGACAGGGTCTGTAGCTTTCTTT. Its translation: CASSSDPGTGSVAFF.

The CDR3 DNA follows: TGTGCCAGCAGCCCCATACCGGTCGGACATTACAATGAGCAGTTCTTC. Protein product: CASSPIPVGHYNEQFF. The chain combines TRBV14 with TRBJ2-1; possibly TRBD1 for D (5 bases). With 4 bases removed from V and 4 bases from J, the gap between germline ends came to 17 bases. Germline values: CDR1 SGHDN, CDR2 FVKESK. This CDR3 comprises 16 residues.

The V call is TRBV11-3, the J call TRBJ2-7, with D possibly being TRBD1 or TRBD2 (5 bases each). The V gene's germline CDR1 is SGHNT and CDR2 YENEEA. The ends were cut back, 2 bases at V and 7 bases at J, with 12 bases in the middle. The CDR3 is 13 amino acids. The CDR3 loop reads CASSLQGAREQYF. CDR3 coding DNA: TGTGCCAGCAGCTTACAGGGAGCGCGAGAGCAGTACTTC.

This chain connects TRBV5-1 to TRBJ2-7; TRBD2 agrees at 11 bases. J was trimmed by 2 bases and V by 4 bases; bases with no gene match: 2. The germline gives CDR1 SGHRS, CDR2 YFSETQ. The CDR3 has 14 residues. The CDR3 sequence: CASSQTSGTYEQYF. CDR3 DNA: TGCGCCAGCAGCCAGACTAGCGGGACCTACGAGCAGTACTTC. Full variable domain (outside the CDR3, taken from reference TRBV5-1 and TRBJ2-7): KAGVTQTPRYLIKTRGQQVTLSCSPISGHRSVSWYQQTPGQGLQFLFEYFSETQRNKGNFPGRFSGRQFSNSRSEMNVSTLELGDSALYLCASSQTSGTYEQYFGPGTRLTVT.

The V and J genes are TRBV10-1 and TRBJ2-5, with 15 bases matching TRBD2. Germline CDR1 and CDR2: WNHNN and SYGVQD (reference sequence). The J segment lost 4 bases and the V segment lost 2 bases, leaving 5 bases of the junction unmatched. This CDR3 has 17 amino acids. CDR3: CASSEGLAGGAGETQYF. CDR3 bases: TGCGCCAGCAGTGAGGGACTAGCGGGAGGGGCCGGAGAGACCCAGTACTTC.

This chain links TRBV28 with TRBJ2-1; D not certain. Trimming took off 9 bases at V and 12 bases at J, with 15 bases between the two ends. The CDR3 spans 11 residues. CDR1 and CDR2 from the germline V gene are MDHEN and SYDVKM. CDR3 residues: CASLRDGWQFF. CDR3 in DNA: TGTGCCAGTTTAAGAGACGGTTGGCAGTTCTTC.

The chain joins TRBV28 to TRBJ1-2, with 7 bases fitting TRBD1. The germline V gene has CDR1 MDHEN and CDR2 SYDVKM. Trimming cost V 4 bases and J 2 bases; bases outside gene matches: 16. This CDR3 region has 18 residues. The CDR3 loop is CASSSSTTTGDLNYGYTF. The CDR3 coding sequence is TGTGCCAGCAGTTCATCCACAACCACAGGGGACCTCAACTATGGCTACACCTTC.

This rearrangement joins TRBV4-1 to TRBJ1-4; the D is unclear. Germline loops: CDR1 MGHRA, CDR2 YSYEKL. Between the trimmed V and J ends, which lost 6 bases and 5 bases, there was a span of 7 bases. This CDR3 is built from 12 residues. CDR3 DNA: TGCGCCAGCAGGTCGGCCAATGAAAAACTGTTTTTT. Encoded protein: CASRSANEKLFF.

This clone was counted only a few times. This chain uses TRBV7-3 with TRBJ2-1; TRBD1 matches at 11 bases. From germline, CDR1 is SGHTA and CDR2 FQGTGA. V shed 5 bases and J 5 bases; nucleotides not matched to a gene: 5. CDR3 length: 15 residues. The CDR3 loop is CASSKDRGPNNEQFF. The CDR3 coding sequence is TGTGCCAGCAGCAAGGACAGGGGGCCAAACAATGAGCAGTTCTTC. Filled out from reference TRBV7-3 and TRBJ2-1, the complete variable domain reads GAGVSQTPSNKVTEKGKYVELRCDPISGHTALYWYRQSLGQGPEFLIYFQGTGAADDSGLPNDRFFAVRPEGSVSTLKIQRTERGDSAVYLCASSKDRGPNNEQFFGPGTRLTVL.

The chain is built from TRBV6-5 and TRBJ1-1, with unresolved D. The germline gives CDR1 MNHEY, CDR2 SVGAGI. CDR3 length equals 14 residues. Trimming removed 4 bases from V and 6 bases from J, with 15 bases in between. The CDR3 DNA sequence: TGTGCCAGCAGTTCGCTACAGAGGACGGCTGAAGCTTTCTTT. Translating gives CASSSLQRTAEAFF.

V gene TRBV5-4 combines with J gene TRBJ2-3; no definite D call. The ends were cut back, 2 bases at V and 2 bases at J, with 9 bases in the middle. CDR1 and CDR2 (germline): SGHNT, YYREEE (reference sequence). The CDR3 totals 14 residues. DNA of the CDR3: TGTGCCAGCAGCTTCTTTCCATACACAGATACGCAGTATTTT. Protein: CASSFFPYTDTQYF.

The gene calls are TRBV6-1 and TRBJ2-7; D not resolved. CDR1 and CDR2 from the germline V gene are MNHNS and SASEGT. The CDR3 length is 11 residues. The germline V and J ends were trimmed by 6 bases and 5 bases, with 8 bases remaining between them. The CDR3 here is CASSLLHEQYF. The CDR3 region has the DNA TGTGCCAGCAGCCTCTTACACGAGCAGTACTTC.